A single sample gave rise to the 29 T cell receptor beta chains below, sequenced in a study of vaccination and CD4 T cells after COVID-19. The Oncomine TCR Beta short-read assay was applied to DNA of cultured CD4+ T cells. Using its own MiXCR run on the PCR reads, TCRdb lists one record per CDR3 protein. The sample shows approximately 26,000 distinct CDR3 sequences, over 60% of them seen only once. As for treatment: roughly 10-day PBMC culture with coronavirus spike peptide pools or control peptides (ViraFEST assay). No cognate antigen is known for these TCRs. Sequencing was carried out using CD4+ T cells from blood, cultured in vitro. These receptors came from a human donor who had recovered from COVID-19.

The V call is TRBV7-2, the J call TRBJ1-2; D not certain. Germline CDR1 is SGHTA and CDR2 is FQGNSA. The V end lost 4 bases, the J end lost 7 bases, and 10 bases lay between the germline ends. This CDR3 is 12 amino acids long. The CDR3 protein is CASSSLGGGYTF. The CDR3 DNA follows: TGTGCCAGCAGCTCGTTGGGTGGTGGCTACACCTTC.

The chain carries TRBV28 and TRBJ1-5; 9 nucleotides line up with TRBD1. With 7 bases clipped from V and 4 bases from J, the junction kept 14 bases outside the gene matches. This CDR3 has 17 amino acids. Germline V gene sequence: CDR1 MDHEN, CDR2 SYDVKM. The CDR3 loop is CASNSLGQGSWNQPQHF. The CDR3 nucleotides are TGTGCCAGCAATTCACTGGGACAGGGATCTTGGAATCAGCCCCAGCATTTT.

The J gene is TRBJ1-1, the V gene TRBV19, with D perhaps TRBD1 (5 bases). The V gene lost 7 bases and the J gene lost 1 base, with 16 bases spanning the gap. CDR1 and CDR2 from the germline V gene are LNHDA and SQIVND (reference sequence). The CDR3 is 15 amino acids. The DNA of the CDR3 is TGTGCCAGTATCCAGGGACCGGGGGGGAACACTGAAGCTTTCTTT. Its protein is CASIQGPGGNTEAFF.

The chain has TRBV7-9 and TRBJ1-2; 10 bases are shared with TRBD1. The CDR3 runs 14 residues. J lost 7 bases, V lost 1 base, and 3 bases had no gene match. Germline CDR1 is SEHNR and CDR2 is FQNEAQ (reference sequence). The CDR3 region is CASSLDGQGVGYTF. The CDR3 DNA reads TGTGCCAGCAGCTTAGATGGACAGGGGGTTGGCTACACCTTC.

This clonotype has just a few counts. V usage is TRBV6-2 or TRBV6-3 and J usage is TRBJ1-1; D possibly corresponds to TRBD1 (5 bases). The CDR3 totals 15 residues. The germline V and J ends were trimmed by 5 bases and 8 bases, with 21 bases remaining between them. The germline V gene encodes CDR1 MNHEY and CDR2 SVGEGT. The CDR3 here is CASSPTGTANLEAFF. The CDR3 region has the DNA TGTGCCAGCAGTCCCACCGGGACGGCCAATTTGGAAGCTTTCTTT.

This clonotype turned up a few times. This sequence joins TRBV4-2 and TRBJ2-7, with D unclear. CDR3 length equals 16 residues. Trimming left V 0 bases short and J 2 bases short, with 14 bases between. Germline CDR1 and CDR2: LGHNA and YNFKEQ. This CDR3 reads CASSQEVGRLTYEQYF. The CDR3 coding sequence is TGTGCCAGCAGCCAAGAGGTCGGCAGATTGACCTACGAGCAGTACTTC.

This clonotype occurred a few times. In DNA, the CDR3 is TGTGCCAGCAGTTACCCGGCTAGCGGAAGGTACGAGCAGTACTTC. As protein: CASSYPASGRYEQYF. The J gene is TRBJ2-7, the V gene TRBV6-5, with 7 bases aligning to TRBD2. Germline V CDR1 and CDR2: MNHEY, SVGAGI. Germline trimming cut 2 bases from V and 4 bases from J; bases unmatched to any gene: 8. CDR3 size: 15 residues.

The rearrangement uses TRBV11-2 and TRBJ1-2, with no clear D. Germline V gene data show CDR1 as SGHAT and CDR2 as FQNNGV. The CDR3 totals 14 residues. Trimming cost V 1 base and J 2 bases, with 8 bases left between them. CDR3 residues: CASSLAAQNYGYTF. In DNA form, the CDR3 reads TGTGCCAGCAGCTTAGCTGCGCAGAACTATGGCTACACCTTC. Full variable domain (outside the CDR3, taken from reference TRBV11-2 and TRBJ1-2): EAGVAQSPRYKIIEKRQSVAFWCNPISGHATLYWYQQILGQGPKLLIQFQNNGVVDDSQLPKDRFSAERLKGVDSTLKIQPAKLEDSAVYLCASSLAAQNYGYTFGSGTRLTVV.

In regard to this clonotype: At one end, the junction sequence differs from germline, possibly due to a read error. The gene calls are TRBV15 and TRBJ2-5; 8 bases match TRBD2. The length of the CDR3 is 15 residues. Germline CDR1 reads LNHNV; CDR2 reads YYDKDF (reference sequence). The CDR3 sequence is CATSRFTSGQATQYF. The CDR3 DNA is TGTGCCACCAGCAGATTTACTAGCGGCCAAGCGACCCAGTACTTC.

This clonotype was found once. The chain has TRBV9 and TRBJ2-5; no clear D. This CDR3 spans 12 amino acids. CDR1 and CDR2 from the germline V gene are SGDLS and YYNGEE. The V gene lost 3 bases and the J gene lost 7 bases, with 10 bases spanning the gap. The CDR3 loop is CASSEGFGTQYF. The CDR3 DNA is TGTGCCAGCAGCGAGGGATTCGGGACCCAGTACTTC.

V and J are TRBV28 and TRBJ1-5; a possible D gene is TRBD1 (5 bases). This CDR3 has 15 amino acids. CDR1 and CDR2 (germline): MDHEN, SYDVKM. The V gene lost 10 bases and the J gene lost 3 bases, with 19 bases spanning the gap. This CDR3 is CATCGLGRANQPQHF. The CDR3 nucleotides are TGTGCCACGTGCGGGCTTGGCAGGGCCAATCAGCCCCAGCATTTT.

CDR3 sequence reads: CASRQMALHQETQYF. The CDR3 DNA reads TGTGCCAGCCGCCAGATGGCCCTCCACCAAGAGACCCAGTACTTC. The chain has TRBV18 and TRBJ2-5, with D unclear. The V and J ends lost 8 bases and 0 bases respectively, with 16 bases between them. Germline V gene sequence: CDR1 KGHSH, CDR2 LQKENI. This CDR3 is built from 15 residues.

This CDR3 reads CASSPDTGNQPQHF. In nucleotides, the CDR3 is TGTGCCAGCTCTCCGGACACGGGCAATCAGCCCCAGCATTTT. The chain recombines TRBV18 with TRBJ1-5, with D possibly TRBD1 on 5 matching bases. The CDR3 spans 14 residues. With 6 bases removed from V and 2 bases from J, the gap between germline ends came to 11 bases. The germline gives CDR1 KGHSH, CDR2 LQKENI.

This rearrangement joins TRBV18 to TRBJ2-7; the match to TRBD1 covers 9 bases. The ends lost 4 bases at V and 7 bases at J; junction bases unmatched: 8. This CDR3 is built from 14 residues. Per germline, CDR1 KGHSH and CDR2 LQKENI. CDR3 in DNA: TGTGCCAGCTCACTATCGGGACAGGGACGGGAGCAGTACTTC. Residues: CASSLSGQGREQYF.

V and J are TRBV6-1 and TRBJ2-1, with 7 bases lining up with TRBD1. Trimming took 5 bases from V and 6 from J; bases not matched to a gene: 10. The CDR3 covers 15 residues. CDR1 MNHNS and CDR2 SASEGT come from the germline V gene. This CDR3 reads CASSTAGGRGNEQFF. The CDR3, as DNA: TGTGCCAGCAGTACAGCAGGGGGTCGAGGCAATGAGCAGTTCTTC.

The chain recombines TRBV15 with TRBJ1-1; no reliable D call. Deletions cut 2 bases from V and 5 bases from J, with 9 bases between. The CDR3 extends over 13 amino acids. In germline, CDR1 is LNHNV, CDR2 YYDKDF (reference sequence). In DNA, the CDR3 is TGTGCCACCAGCAGACCCCAGCGGACTGAAGCTTTCTTT. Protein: CATSRPQRTEAFF. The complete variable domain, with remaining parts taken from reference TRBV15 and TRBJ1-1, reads DAMVIQNPRYQVTQFGKPVTLSCSQTLNHNVMYWYQQKSSQAPKLLFHYYDKDFNNEADTPDNFQSRRPNTSFCFLDIRSPGLGDTAMYLCATSRPQRTEAFFGQGTRLTVV.

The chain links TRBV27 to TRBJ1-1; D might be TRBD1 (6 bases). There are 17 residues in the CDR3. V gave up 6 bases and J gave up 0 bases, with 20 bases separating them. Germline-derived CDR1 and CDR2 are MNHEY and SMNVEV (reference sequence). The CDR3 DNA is TGTGCCAGCAGAACCAGAACGAAGGGGGGGCTGAACACTGAAGCTTTCTTT. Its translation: CASRTRTKGGLNTEAFF.

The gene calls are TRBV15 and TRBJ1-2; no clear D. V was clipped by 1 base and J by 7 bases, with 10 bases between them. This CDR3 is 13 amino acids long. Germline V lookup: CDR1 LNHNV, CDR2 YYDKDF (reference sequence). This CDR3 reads CATSRGVTTGYTF. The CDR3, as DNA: TGTGCCACCAGCAGAGGGGTCACGACTGGCTACACCTTC.

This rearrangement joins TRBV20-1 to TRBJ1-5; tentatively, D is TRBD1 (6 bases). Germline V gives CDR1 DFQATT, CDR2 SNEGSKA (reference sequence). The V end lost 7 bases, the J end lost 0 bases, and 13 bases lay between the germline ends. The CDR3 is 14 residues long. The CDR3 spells CSVGWGLSNQPQHF. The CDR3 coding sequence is TGCAGTGTGGGTTGGGGGCTTAGCAATCAGCCCCAGCATTTT.

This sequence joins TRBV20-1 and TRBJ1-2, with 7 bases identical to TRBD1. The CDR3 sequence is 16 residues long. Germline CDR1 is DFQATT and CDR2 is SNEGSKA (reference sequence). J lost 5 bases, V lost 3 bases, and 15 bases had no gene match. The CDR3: CSASVVMDRPLYGYTF. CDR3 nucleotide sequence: TGCAGTGCTAGCGTCGTCATGGACAGGCCTCTTTATGGCTACACCTTC.

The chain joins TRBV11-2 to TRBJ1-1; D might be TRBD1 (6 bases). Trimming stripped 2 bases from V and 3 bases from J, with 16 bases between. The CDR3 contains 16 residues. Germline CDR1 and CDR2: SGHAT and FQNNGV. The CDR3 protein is CASSLLTGLGHTEAFF. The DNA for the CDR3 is TGTGCCAGCAGCTTACTTACAGGGCTGGGGCACACTGAAGCTTTCTTT.

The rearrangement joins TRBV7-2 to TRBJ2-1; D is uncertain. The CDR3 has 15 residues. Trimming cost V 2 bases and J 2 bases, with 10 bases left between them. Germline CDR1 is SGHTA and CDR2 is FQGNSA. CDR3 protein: CASSLRGSTYNEQFF. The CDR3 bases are TGTGCCAGCAGCTTACGCGGTTCGACCTACAATGAGCAGTTCTTC. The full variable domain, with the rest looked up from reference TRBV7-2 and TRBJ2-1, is GAGVSQSPSNKVTEKGKDVELRCDPISGHTALYWYRQSLGQGLEFLIYFQGNSAPDKSGLPSDRFSAERTGGSVSTLTIQRTQQEDSAVYLCASSLRGSTYNEQFFGPGTRLTVL.

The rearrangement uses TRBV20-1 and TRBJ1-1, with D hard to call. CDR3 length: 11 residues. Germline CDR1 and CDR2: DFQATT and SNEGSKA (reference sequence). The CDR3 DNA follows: TGCGGACCTCGGCTGGACACTGAAGCTTTCTTT. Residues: CGPRLDTEAFF.

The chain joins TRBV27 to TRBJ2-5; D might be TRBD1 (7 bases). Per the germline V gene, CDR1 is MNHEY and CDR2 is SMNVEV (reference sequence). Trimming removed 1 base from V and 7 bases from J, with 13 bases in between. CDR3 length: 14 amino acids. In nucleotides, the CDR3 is TGTGCCAGCAGTTTATTTGCCCAGGGGGGGACCCAGTACTTC. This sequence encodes CASSLFAQGGTQYF.

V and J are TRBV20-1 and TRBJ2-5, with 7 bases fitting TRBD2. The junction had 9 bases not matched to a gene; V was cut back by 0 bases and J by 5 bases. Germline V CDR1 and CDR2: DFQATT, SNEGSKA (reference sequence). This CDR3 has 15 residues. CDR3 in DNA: TGCAGTGCTAGAGATCCCTCCAAGGGAGGGGAGACCCAGTACTTC. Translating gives CSARDPSKGGETQYF.

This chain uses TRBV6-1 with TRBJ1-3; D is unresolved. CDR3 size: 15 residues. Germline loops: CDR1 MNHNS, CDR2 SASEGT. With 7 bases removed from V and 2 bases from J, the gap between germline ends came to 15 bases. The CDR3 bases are TGTGCCAGCACCTTGAATCCGGGGACTGGAAACACCATATATTTT. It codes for CASTLNPGTGNTIYF.

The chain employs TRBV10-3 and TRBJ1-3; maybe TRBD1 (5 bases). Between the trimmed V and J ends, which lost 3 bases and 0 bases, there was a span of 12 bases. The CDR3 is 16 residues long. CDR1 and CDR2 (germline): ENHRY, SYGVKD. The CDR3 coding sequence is TGTGCCATCAGTGACTCGGGACGGCACTCTGGAAACACCATATATTTT. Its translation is CAISDSGRHSGNTIYF.

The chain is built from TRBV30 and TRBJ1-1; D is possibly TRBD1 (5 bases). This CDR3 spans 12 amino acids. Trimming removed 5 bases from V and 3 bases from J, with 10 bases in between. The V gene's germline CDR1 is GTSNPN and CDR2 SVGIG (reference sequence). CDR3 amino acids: CAWDSGDTEAFF. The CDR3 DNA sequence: TGTGCCTGGGACAGTGGGGACACTGAAGCTTTCTTT.

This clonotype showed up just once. CDR3 nucleotides: TGTGCCAGCAGTTTACGTCCCGTAGTCGATGAGCAGTTCTTC. It is translated as CASSLRPVVDEQFF. The chain links TRBV28 to TRBJ2-1; D not certain. CDR1 MDHEN and CDR2 SYDVKM come from the germline V gene. V was cut by 2 bases and J by 8 bases, with 13 bases left in between. The CDR3 contains 14 residues.